A selection of T cell receptor beta chains follows, all from one sample in a study of response to subunit inactivated influenza vaccine. TCRdb used MiXCR to reprocess the RT-PCR reads, holding one entry per CDR3 protein. The data contain about 300,000 distinct CDR3 sequences, roughly 22% of them singletons. The sequencing here drew on PBMCs from blood, taken less than 22 months after vaccination. Receptors were obtained from a man aged 50-75 years who received an inactivated influenza vaccine. Both conserved end residues are part of each CDR3. D genes are given only for firm matches. Clone size appears in some rows only: once, few, many, or a class for an expanded clone.

TGTGCCTGGAGTGGGCGGACTAGCGGGGGAGAGACCCAGTATTTC	CAWSGRTSGGETQYF	-	TRBV30	TRBJ2-5	TRBD2
TGTGCCAGCCTGGGGGTAAAATCGGATGGCTACACCTTC	CASLGVKSDGYTF	few	TRBV10-3	TRBJ1-2	-
TGTGCCAGCAGTTTCCCCTCGGCGGGAGCTCTGGAGACCCAGTACTTC	CASSFPSAGALETQYF	-	TRBV28	TRBJ2-5	TRBD2
TGTGCCAGCAGCGTACGAGGGAGGGCTGGAGATACGCAGTATTTT	CASSVRGRAGDTQYF	few	TRBV9	TRBJ2-3	TRBD2
TGTGCCATCAGTGAGGGCCTAGCGGGAGTCTACGAGCAGTACTTC	CAISEGLAGVYEQYF	few	TRBV10-3	TRBJ2-7	TRBD2
TGTGCCAGCAGCCCCCCGGGACAGACTAACTATGGCTACACCTTC	CASSPPGQTNYGYTF	-	TRBV5-5	TRBJ1-2	TRBD1
TGTGCCAGCAGCCACGGACTGTACTACGAGCAGTACTTC	CASSHGLYYEQYF	few	TRBV28	TRBJ2-7	-
TGTGCCAGCACTCAGGGTTTCGGTCAAGAGACCCAGTACTTC	CASTQGFGQETQYF	-	TRBV6-1	TRBJ2-5	-
TGTGCCAGCAGCCAGGGTAGCTTGTATAATTCACCCCTCCACTTT	CASSQGSLYNSPLHF	few	TRBV7-2	TRBJ1-6	-
TGCAGTGCTAGAGATCGATACAGGACCTCCTATAATTCACCCCTCCACTTT	CSARDRYRTSYNSPLHF	-	TRBV20-1	TRBJ1-6	-
TGTGCCGGTAGCGGGAGAGGCTCCGGGGAGCTGTTTTTT	CAGSGRGSGELFF	-	TRBV2	TRBJ2-2	TRBD2
TGCGCCAGCAGCTCTCGAGGGGAGTTCTACAATGAGCAGTTCTTC	CASSSRGEFYNEQFF	-	TRBV5-1	TRBJ2-1	-
TGTGCCAGCAGGATCCCAATATGGGGTAACACAGATACGCAGTATTTT	CASRIPIWGNTDTQYF	many	TRBV11-2	TRBJ2-3	-
TGCGCCAGCAGCCAAGCACAGGGGTACGAGCAGTACTTC	CASSQAQGYEQYF	many	TRBV4-3	TRBJ2-7	TRBD1
TGCGCCAGCAGCCAAGATTTCCGGGCCGAAGAGACCCAGTACTTC	CASSQDFRAEETQYF	few	TRBV4-3	TRBJ2-5	-
TGTGCCAGCAGCTTATTCGGGGGGGGCGATGAAAAACTGTTTTTT	CASSLFGGGDEKLFF	-	TRBV11-2	TRBJ1-4	-
TGTGCCAGCAGGGACGGTCCAACCTACGAGCAGTACTTC	CASRDGPTYEQYF	few	TRBV12-3/TRBV12-4	TRBJ2-7	-
TGCGCCAGCAGCCAAGAGGCGCGTTCCGGCTACACCTTC	CASSQEARSGYTF	many	TRBV4-3	TRBJ1-2	-
TGTGCCAGTGCCCAGGGGTATTTCAGCTCTGGGGCCAACGTCCTGACTTTC	CASAQGYFSSGANVLTF	few	TRBV19	TRBJ2-6	-
TGTGCCAGCAGCGTAGCTGCCTATGTCACAGATACGCAGTATTTT	CASSVAAYVTDTQYF	-	TRBV9	TRBJ2-3	-
TGTGCCAGCAGCCTCGGACTTGCCGATACGCAGTATTTT	CASSLGLADTQYF	many	TRBV5-4	TRBJ2-3	-
TGTGCCAGCAGCGCCGGGACAGGGAACACCGGGGAGCTGTTTTTT	CASSAGTGNTGELFF	-	TRBV7-8	TRBJ2-2	TRBD1
TGTGCCAGCAGCTTTCAGGGACTCTATGGCTACACCTTC	CASSFQGLYGYTF	few	TRBV7-9	TRBJ1-2	-
TGTGCCAGCAGCTTAGGATTTCAGGGGGCCTATGGCTACACCTTC	CASSLGFQGAYGYTF	-	TRBV11-2	TRBJ1-2	TRBD1
TGTGCCAGCAGTTTGGCGGAGATCTACGAGCAGTACTTC	CASSLAEIYEQYF	few	TRBV28	TRBJ2-7	-
TGTGCCAGCAGCTTAATTGGGGCGGGGGGACCTCTCAAGACCCAGTACTTC	CASSLIGAGGPLKTQYF	-	TRBV7-9	TRBJ2-5	TRBD2
TGCAGTGCTGGGACTAGCGGGAGGAGGGGGGAGACCCAGTACTTC	CSAGTSGRRGETQYF	few	TRBV20-1	TRBJ2-5	TRBD2
TGCAGCGTTGTGATTGTGAACATTCAGTACTTC	CSVVIVNIQYF	few	TRBV29-1	TRBJ2-4	-
TGTGCCAGCTCCCGCATAGTACAGAATTCACCCCTCCACTTT	CASSRIVQNSPLHF	-	TRBV18	TRBJ1-6	-
TGTGCCAGCAGCTTCAACGGGGGAGGCGGGGTAGCTTTCTTT	CASSFNGGGGVAFF	-	TRBV5-7	TRBJ1-1	-
TGTGCCAGCAGCCGAGTTTCCTATAATTCACCCCTCCACTTT	CASSRVSYNSPLHF	-	TRBV12-3/TRBV12-4	TRBJ1-6	-
TGTGCCACCAGTGAAAAGACAGGGAGGCGCCCGACCCAGTACTTC	CATSEKTGRRPTQYF	-	TRBV24-1	TRBJ2-5	-
TGTGCCAGCAGTTCCGCAGGCAATTCACCCCTCCACTTT	CASSSAGNSPLHF	few	TRBV28	TRBJ1-6	-
TGTGCCAGCAGCTCGTCCCGTCTCTATGGCTACACCTTC	CASSSSRLYGYTF	few	TRBV5-5	TRBJ1-2	-
TGTGCCAGCAGTCCAAAGGGACCCTCGGATGAGCAGTTCTTC	CASSPKGPSDEQFF	few	TRBV6-4	TRBJ2-1	-
TGTGCCAGCAGTGCATCCCCAGGGGGAGCTTTCTTT	CASSASPGGAFF	many	TRBV28	TRBJ1-1	TRBD1
TGTGCCATCAGTGAGACCGACAGGTCCTATGGCTACACCTTC	CAISETDRSYGYTF	-	TRBV10-3	TRBJ1-2	-
TGTGCCAGCAGCTTAGGTTCCGTCGGCTATGGCTACACCTTC	CASSLGSVGYGYTF	many	TRBV7-8	TRBJ1-2	-
TGTGCCAGCAGTTACTCGGCGTCCTACGAGCAGTACTTC	CASSYSASYEQYF	few	TRBV6-2/TRBV6-3	TRBJ2-7	-
TGTGCCACCGACCACCTTCGGGCCACATCTGGCTACACCTTC	CATDHLRATSGYTF	-	TRBV28	TRBJ1-2	-
TGTGCCAGCAGTTCACGACTAGCGGGAGCGGTGAGCGAGACCCAGTACTTC	CASSSRLAGAVSETQYF	few	TRBV12-3/TRBV12-4	TRBJ2-5	TRBD2
TGCAGTGCTACCCTCCCTAGCGGGGGGTACACCGGGGAGCTGTTTTTT	CSATLPSGGYTGELFF	-	TRBV20-1	TRBJ2-2	TRBD2